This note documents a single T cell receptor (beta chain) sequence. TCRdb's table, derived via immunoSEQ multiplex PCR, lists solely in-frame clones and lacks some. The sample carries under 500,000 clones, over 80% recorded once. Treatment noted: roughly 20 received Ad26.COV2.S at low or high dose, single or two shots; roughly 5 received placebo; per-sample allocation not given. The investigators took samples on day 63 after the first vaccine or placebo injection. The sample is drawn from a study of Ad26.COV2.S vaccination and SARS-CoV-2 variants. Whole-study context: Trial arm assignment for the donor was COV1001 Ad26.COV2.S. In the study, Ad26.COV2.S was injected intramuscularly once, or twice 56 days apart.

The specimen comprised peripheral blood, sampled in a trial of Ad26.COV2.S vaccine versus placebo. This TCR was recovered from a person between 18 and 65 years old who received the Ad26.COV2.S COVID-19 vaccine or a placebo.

The CDR3 nucleotides read TGTGCCATCCTCAAAACACACTCTGGAAACACCATATATTTT. Amino acid sequence: CAILKTHSGNTIYF. The chain is built from TRBV10-3 and TRBJ1-3; D is ambiguous. The CDR3 is made up of 14 amino acids. Between the trimmed V and J ends, which lost 8 bases and 0 bases, there was a span of 11 bases. The germline V gene has CDR1 ENHRY and CDR2 SYGVKD.